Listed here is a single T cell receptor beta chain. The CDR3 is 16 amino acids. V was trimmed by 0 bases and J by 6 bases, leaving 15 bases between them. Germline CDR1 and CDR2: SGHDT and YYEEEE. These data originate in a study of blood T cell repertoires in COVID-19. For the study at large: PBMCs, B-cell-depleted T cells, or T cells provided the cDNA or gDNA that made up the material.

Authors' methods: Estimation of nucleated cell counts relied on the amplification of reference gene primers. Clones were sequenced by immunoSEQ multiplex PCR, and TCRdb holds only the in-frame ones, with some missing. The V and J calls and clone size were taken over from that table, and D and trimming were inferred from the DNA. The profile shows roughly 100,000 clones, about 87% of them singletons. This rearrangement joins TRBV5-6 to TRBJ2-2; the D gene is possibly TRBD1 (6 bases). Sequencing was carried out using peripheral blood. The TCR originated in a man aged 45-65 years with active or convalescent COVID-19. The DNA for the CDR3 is TGTGCCAGCAGCTTGGTCCCCGGGACATATTCCGGGGAGCTGTTTTTT. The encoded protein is CASSLVPGTYSGELFF. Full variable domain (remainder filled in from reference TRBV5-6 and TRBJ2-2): DAGVTQSPTHLIKTRGQQVTLRCSPKSGHDTVSWYQQALGQGPQFIFQYYEEEERQRGNFPDRFSGHQFPNYSSELNVNALLLGDSALYLCASSLVPGTYSGELFFGEGSRLTVL.